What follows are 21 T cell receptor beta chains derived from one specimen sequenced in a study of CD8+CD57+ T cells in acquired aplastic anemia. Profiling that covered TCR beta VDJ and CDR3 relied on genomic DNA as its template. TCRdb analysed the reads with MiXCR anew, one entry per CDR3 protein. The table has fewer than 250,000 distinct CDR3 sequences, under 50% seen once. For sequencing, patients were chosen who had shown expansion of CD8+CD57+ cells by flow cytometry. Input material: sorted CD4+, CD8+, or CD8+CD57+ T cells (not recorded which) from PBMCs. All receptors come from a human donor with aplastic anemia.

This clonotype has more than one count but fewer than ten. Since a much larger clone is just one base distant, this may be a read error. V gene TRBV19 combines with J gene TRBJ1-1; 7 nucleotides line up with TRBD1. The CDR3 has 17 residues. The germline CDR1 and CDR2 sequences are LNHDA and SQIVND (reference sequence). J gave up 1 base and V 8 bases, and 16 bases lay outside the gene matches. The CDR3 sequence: CASRRRGTDFSNTEAFF. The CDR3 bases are TGTGCCAGTCGTAGAAGGGGGACAGACTTTTCGAACACTGAAGCTTTCTTT.

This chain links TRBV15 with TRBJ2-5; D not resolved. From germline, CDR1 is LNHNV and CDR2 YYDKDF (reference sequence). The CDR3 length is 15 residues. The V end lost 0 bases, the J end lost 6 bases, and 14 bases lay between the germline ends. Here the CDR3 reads CATSRDRVLWQTQYF. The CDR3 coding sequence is TGTGCCACCAGCAGAGATCGCGTACTTTGGCAGACCCAGTACTTC.

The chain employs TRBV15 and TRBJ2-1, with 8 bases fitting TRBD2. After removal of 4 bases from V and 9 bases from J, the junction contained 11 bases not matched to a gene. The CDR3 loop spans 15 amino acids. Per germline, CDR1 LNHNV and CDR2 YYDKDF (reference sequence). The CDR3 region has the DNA TGTGCCACCAGCACCTACGGGGGGGCCCCCGGTGAGCAGTTCTTC. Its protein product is CATSTYGGAPGEQFF. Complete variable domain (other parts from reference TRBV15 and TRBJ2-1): DAMVIQNPRYQVTQFGKPVTLSCSQTLNHNVMYWYQQKSSQAPKLLFHYYDKDFNNEADTPDNFQSRRPNTSFCFLDIRSPGLGDTAMYLCATSTYGGAPGEQFFGPGTRLTVL.

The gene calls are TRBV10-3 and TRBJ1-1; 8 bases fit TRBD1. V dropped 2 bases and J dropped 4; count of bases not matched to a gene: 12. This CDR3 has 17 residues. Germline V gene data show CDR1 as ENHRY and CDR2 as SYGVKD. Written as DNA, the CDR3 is TGTGCCATCAGTGAGCACCAGGGTTGGGACAGGAGCACTGAAGCTTTCTTT. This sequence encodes CAISEHQGWDRSTEAFF.

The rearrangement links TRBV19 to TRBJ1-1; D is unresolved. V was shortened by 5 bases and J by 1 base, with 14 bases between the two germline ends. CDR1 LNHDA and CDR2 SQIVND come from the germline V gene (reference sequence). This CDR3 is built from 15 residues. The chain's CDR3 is CASSLRKGENTEAFF. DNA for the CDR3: TGTGCCAGTAGTCTCCGGAAGGGAGAGAACACTGAAGCTTTCTTT.

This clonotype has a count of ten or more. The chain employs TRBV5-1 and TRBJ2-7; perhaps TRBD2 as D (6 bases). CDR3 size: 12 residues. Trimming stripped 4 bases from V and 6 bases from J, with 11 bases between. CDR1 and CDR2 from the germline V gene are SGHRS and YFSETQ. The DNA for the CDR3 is TGCGCCAGCAGCACAGGAGCGGGCGAGCAGTACTTC. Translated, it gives CASSTGAGEQYF.

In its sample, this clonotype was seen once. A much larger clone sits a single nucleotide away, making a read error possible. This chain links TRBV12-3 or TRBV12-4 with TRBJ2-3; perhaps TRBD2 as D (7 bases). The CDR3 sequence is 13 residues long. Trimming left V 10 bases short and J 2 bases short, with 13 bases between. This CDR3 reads CATWAGATDTQYF. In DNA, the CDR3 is TGTGCCACCTGGGCGGGGGCCACAGATACGCAGTATTTT.

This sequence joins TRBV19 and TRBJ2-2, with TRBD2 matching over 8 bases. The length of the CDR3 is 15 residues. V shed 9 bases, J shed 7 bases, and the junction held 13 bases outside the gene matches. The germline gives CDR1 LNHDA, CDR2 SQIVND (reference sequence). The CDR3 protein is CASVSGGAAYGELFF. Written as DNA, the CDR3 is TGTGCCAGCGTCTCGGGGGGGGCGGCTTACGGGGAGCTGTTTTTT.

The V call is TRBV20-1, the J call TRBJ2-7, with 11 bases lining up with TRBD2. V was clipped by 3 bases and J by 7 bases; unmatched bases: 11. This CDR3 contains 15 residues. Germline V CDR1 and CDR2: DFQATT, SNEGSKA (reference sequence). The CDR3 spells CSASSPGTSGGEQYV. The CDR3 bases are TGCAGTGCTAGTTCGCCCGGGACTAGCGGCGGGGAGCAGTACGTC.

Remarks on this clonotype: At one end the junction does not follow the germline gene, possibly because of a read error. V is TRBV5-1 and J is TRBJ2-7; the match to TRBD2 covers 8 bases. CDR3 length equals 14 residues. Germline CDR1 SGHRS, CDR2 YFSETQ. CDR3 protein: CASSLEGLAYEQYF. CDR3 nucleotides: TGTGCCAGCAGCTTGGAGGGACTAGCCTACGAGCAGTACTTC.

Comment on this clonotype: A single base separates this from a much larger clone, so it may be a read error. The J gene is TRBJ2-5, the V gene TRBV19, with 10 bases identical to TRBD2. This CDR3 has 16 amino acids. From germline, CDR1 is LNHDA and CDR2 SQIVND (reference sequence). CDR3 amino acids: CASSFQAGGFQGTQYF. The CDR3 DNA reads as TGTGCCAGTAGTTTCCAAGCGGGGGGGTTCCAAGGGACCCAGTACTTC.

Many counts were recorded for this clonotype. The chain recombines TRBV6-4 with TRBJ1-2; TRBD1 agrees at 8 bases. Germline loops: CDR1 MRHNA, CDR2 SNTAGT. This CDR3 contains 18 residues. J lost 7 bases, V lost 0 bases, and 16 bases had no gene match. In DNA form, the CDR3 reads TGTGCCAGCAGTGACTCGTTCCTATCCCGCAGGGGGCCAGGTGGCTACACCTTC. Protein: CASSDSFLSRRGPGGYTF.

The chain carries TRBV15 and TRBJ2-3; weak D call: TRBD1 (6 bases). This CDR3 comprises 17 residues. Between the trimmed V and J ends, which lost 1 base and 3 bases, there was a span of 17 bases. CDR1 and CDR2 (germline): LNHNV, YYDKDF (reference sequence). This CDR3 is CATSRVRILGGTDTQYF. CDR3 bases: TGTGCCACCAGCAGAGTGCGGATCTTAGGGGGTACAGATACGCAGTATTTT.

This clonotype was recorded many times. The CDR3 sequence is CASTVTPGRGPETQYF. DNA for the CDR3: TGTGCCAGCACCGTTACCCCGGGACGGGGGCCAGAGACCCAGTACTTC. This sequence joins TRBV7-9 and TRBJ2-5, with D possibly being TRBD1 or TRBD2 (6 bases each). This CDR3 comprises 16 residues. Germline values: CDR1 SEHNR, CDR2 FQNEAQ (reference sequence). Trimming stripped 7 bases from V and 4 bases from J, with 22 bases between.

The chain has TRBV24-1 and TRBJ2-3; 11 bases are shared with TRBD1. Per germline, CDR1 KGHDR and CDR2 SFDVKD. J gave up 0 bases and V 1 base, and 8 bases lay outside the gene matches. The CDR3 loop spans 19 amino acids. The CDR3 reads CATSDFLPGQGASTDTQYF. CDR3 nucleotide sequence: TGTGCCACCAGTGATTTTCTACCTGGACAGGGGGCTAGCACAGATACGCAGTATTTT.

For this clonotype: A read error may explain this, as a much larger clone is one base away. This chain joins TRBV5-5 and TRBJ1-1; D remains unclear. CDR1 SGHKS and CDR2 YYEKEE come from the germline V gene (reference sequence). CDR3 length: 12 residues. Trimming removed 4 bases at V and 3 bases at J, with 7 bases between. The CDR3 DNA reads TGTGCCAGCAGCGCCTTGGACACTGAAGCTTTCTTT. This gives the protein CASSALDTEAFF.

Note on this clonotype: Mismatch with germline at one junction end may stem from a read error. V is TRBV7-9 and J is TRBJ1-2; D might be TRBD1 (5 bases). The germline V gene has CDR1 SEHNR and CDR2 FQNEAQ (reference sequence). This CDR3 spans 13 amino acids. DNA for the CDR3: TGTGCCAGCAGCCTCACAGAGGGGTCTGGCTACGCCTTC. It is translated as CASSLTEGSGYAF.

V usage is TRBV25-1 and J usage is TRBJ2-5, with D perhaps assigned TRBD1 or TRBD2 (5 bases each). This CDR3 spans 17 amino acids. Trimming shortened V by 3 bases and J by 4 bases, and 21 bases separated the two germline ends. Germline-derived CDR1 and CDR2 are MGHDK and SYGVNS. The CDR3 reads CASSEVAGTGFSETQYF. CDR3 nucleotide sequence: TGTGCCAGCAGTGAGGTGGCAGGGACCGGGTTTTCAGAGACCCAGTACTTC.

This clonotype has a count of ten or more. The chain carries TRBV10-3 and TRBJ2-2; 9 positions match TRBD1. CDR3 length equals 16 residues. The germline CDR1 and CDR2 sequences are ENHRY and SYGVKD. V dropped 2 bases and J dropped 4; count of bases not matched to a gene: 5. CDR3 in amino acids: CAISEGQGMGTGELFF. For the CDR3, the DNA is TGTGCCATCAGTGAGGGACAGGGGATGGGCACCGGGGAGCTGTTTTTT.

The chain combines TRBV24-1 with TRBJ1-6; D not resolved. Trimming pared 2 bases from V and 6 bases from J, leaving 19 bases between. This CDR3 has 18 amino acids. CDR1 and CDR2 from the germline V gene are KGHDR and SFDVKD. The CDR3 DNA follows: TGTGCCACCAGTGATTCAGGAGGGTCGAGGGTTAGTAATTCACCCCTCCACTTT. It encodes CATSDSGGSRVSNSPLHF.

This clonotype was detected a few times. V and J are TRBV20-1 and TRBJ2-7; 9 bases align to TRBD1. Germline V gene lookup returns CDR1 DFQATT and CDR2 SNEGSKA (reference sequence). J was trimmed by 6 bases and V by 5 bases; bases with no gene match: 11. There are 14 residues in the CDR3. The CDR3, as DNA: TGCAGTGCTCGGGGACAGGGATGGGTGACCGAGCAGTACTTC. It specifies CSARGQGWVTEQYF.